This TCR beta chain appears in the sequencing data of a study of T-cell memory formation after mild COVID-19. For the study at large: In these data, TCR clusters were largely donor specific.

With respect to this clonotype: Its antigen is not identified.

Findings and caveats of the study: Several responding clones turned up in pre-infection memory, indicating that cross-reactive memory may have taken part. CD4+ contracting clones were mainly CM and EM; CD8+ ones, EMRA. Specificity for SARS-CoV-2 was not confirmed among the second-wave clones peaking on day 37.

Via MiXCR, TCRdb re-called the 5' RACE reads, giving one row per CDR3 protein. The data contain hundreds of thousands of distinct CDR3 sequences, 20% to 30% of them singletons. CDR3 length: 16 residues. Deletions cut 0 bases from V and 3 bases from J, with 12 bases between. CDR1 is LGHNA, CDR2 YSLEER, per germline. The sequence derives from an adult woman who had mild COVID-19 (a few samples of this study predate the infection). Cell type and time point are not known. The chain is built from TRBV4-3 and TRBJ2-1; D is possibly TRBD1 (6 bases). Source material: PBMCs or a T cell subset sorted from them (not recorded which). CDR3 nucleotide sequence: TGCGCCAGCAGCCAAGAAGAGGGGGTCGGCTACAATGAGCAGTTCTTC. Its translation: CASSQEEGVGYNEQFF.